The 18 T cell receptor beta chains below come from one sample, sequenced in a study of OX40 agonist ivuxolimab in advanced cancers. The table came from immunoSEQ multiplex PCR; TCRdb's copy has only in-frame clones and leaves some out. The sample consists of 45,000 to 60,000 clones, 90% to 95% of them appearing once. The sample in question was CD4+ or CD8+ T cells sorted from blood, obtained in a trial of the OX40 agonist ivuxolimab. The receptor set was obtained from an adult with an advanced solid tumor such as melanoma, head and neck, liver or kidney cancer.

This chain links TRBV19 with TRBJ2-7; TRBD2 matches at 8 bases. The J segment lost 3 bases and the V segment lost 5 bases, leaving 3 bases of the junction unmatched. The CDR3 is 13 amino acids. Germline-derived CDR1 and CDR2 are LNHDA and SQIVND (reference sequence). This CDR3 is CASSREGGYEQYF. The CDR3 region has the DNA TGTGCCAGTAGTCGGGAGGGGGGCTACGAGCAGTACTTC.

The V gene is TRBV4-1, the J gene TRBJ2-7; TRBD1 matches at 7 bases. The CDR3 contains 15 residues. J gave up 0 bases and V 4 bases, and 6 bases lay outside the gene matches. Per germline, CDR1 MGHRA and CDR2 YSYEKL. In nucleotides, the CDR3 is TGCGCCAGCAGCCCTCGGACAGGCAACTCCTACGAGCAGTACTTC. Protein product: CASSPRTGNSYEQYF.

This chain connects TRBV5-1 to TRBJ2-5; the D gene is possibly TRBD2 (7 bases). The V and J ends lost 1 base and 5 bases respectively, with 15 bases between them. The CDR3 extends over 15 amino acids. Germline CDR1 and CDR2: SGHRS and YFSETQ. The CDR3 region has the DNA TGCGCCAGCAGCTTGTACGGGGGGCGCGGGGAGACCCAGTACTTC. Translating gives CASSLYGGRGETQYF.

V usage is TRBV19 and J usage is TRBJ2-2, with D possibly being TRBD2 (6 bases). V shed 2 bases and J shed 0 bases, with 13 bases lying between them. The CDR3 runs 17 residues. Germline CDR1 is LNHDA and CDR2 is SQIVND (reference sequence). The CDR3: CASSIPRGGANTGELFF. The CDR3 coding sequence is TGTGCCAGTAGTATACCGCGGGGAGGCGCGAACACCGGGGAGCTGTTTTTT.

The chain carries TRBV10-3 and TRBJ2-7; D gene unclear. Germline V lookup: CDR1 ENHRY, CDR2 SYGVKD. V lost 2 bases and J 3 bases, leaving 14 bases between the germline ends. CDR3 length: 15 amino acids. The CDR3 sequence: CAISETHRANYEQYF. In nucleotides, the CDR3 is TGTGCCATCAGTGAGACGCACAGAGCCAACTACGAGCAGTACTTC.

The chain recombines TRBV2 with TRBJ1-3; TRBD1 agrees at 7 bases. The V and J ends lost 4 bases and 2 bases, in that order; junction bases with no gene match: 5. The CDR3 spans 15 residues. The V gene's germline CDR1 is SNHLY and CDR2 FYNNEI. For the CDR3, the DNA is TGTGCCAGCAGTGCGGAAGGGGGCCCTGGAAACACCATATATTTT. Its translation: CASSAEGGPGNTIYF.

The rearrangement uses TRBV5-4 and TRBJ1-1; 9 bases line up with TRBD1. Germline CDR1 and CDR2: SGHNT and YYREEE (reference sequence). The CDR3 spans 15 residues. V shed 3 bases and J 1 base; nucleotides not matched to a gene: 4. The CDR3 DNA is TGTGCCAGCAGCTCCCCGACAGGGGGGAACACTGAAGCTTTCTTT. Translation gives CASSSPTGGNTEAFF.

The chain uses TRBV7-3 and TRBJ2-1; TRBD2 aligns across 10 bases. The CDR3 contains 13 residues. Germline V gene lookup returns CDR1 SGHTA and CDR2 FQGTGA. V was clipped by 4 bases and J by 8 bases; unmatched bases: 2. The CDR3, as DNA: TGTGCCAGCAGCTACCTAGCGGGGGATGAGCAGTTCTTC. Amino acids: CASSYLAGDEQFF.

The chain carries TRBV7-9 and TRBJ1-1; D uncertain. Germline V CDR1 and CDR2: SEHNR, FQNEAQ (reference sequence). The CDR3 spans 14 residues. Trimming left V 5 bases short and J 0 bases short, with 10 bases between. As DNA, the CDR3 is TGTGCCAGCAGCCGATCGGGCCTGAACACTGAAGCTTTCTTT. Translated: CASSRSGLNTEAFF.

This chain uses TRBV2 with TRBJ2-1; D perhaps matches TRBD1 (6 bases). CDR1 and CDR2 (germline): SNHLY, FYNNEI. The CDR3 extends over 13 amino acids. Deletions cut 6 bases from V and 5 bases from J, with 11 bases between. CDR3: CASRVDRNNEQFF. The CDR3 DNA reads TGTGCCAGCAGAGTGGACAGAAACAATGAGCAGTTCTTC.

This chain connects TRBV5-4 to TRBJ2-1, with TRBD2 as a possible D gene (6 bases). Germline loops: CDR1 SGHNT, CDR2 YYREEE (reference sequence). V was shortened by 0 bases and J by 4 bases, with 17 bases between the two germline ends. There are 17 residues in the CDR3. The CDR3 DNA sequence: TGTGCCAGCAGCTTGGGGCATGTCGGGAGAGGGTACAATGAGCAGTTCTTC. As protein: CASSLGHVGRGYNEQFF.

This rearrangement joins TRBV28 to TRBJ1-5; tentative D call: TRBD1 (6 bases). Trimming cost V 3 bases and J 0 bases, with 9 bases left between them. The CDR3 contains 15 residues. The germline V gene has CDR1 MDHEN and CDR2 SYDVKM. The CDR3 DNA reads TGTGCCAGCAGTTTCGCGGACAGTAGCAATCAGCCCCAGCATTTT. This encodes CASSFADSSNQPQHF.

This chain joins TRBV5-1 and TRBJ1-2; D unresolved. Trimming stripped 7 bases from V and 0 bases from J, with 10 bases between. This CDR3 is built from 13 residues. Germline CDR1 reads SGHRS; CDR2 reads YFSETQ. CDR3 DNA sequence: TGCGCCAGCGCACAACAGTCTAACTATGGCTACACCTTC. It translates to CASAQQSNYGYTF.

The chain links TRBV7-9 to TRBJ2-2; TRBD1 aligns across 7 bases. The germline gives CDR1 SEHNR, CDR2 FQNEAQ (reference sequence). The CDR3 is made up of 15 amino acids. V was clipped by 7 bases and J by 3 bases; unmatched bases: 8. CDR3 sequence (DNA): TGTGCCAGCACCCTCCGGCAGGGGGACACCGGGGAGCTGTTTTTT. Protein sequence: CASTLRQGDTGELFF.

CDR3 nucleotides: TGTGCCAGCACCCAAGGGGGGCTGGGCACAGATACGCAGTATTTT. Translation gives CASTQGGLGTDTQYF. The genes are TRBV6-5 and TRBJ2-3; D could derive from TRBD1 or TRBD2 (6 bases each). Trimming left V 7 bases short and J 1 base short, with 15 bases between. The length of the CDR3 is 15 residues. Germline V lookup: CDR1 MNHEY, CDR2 SVGAGI.

J is TRBJ1-1 and V is TRBV6-5, with a tentative D call TRBD1 (6 bases). The ends were cut back, 5 bases at V and 4 bases at J, with 17 bases in the middle. CDR1 is MNHEY, CDR2 SVGAGI, per germline. This CDR3 has 15 amino acids. CDR3: CASSRASIRGTEAFF. CDR3 nucleotides: TGTGCCAGCAGTCGCGCGTCGATCAGGGGCACTGAAGCTTTCTTT.

V gene TRBV5-4 combines with J gene TRBJ2-7; 8 positions agree with TRBD1. V dropped 2 bases and J dropped 3; count of bases not matched to a gene: 4. Germline CDR1 reads SGHNT; CDR2 reads YYREEE (reference sequence). The CDR3 has 14 residues. CDR3 bases: TGTGCCAGCAGCTTACGGACAGGGAGCTACGAGCAGTACTTC. Its protein is CASSLRTGSYEQYF.

The J gene is TRBJ1-1, the V gene TRBV15; 9 bases map to TRBD1. Germline CDR1 is LNHNV and CDR2 is YYDKDF (reference sequence). V lost 2 bases, J lost 0 bases, and 7 bases stayed unmatched. The CDR3 has 17 residues. The CDR3 nucleotides are TGTGCCACCAGCAGAACCTGGACAGGGGTGCTGAACACTGAAGCTTTCTTT. This encodes CATSRTWTGVLNTEAFF.